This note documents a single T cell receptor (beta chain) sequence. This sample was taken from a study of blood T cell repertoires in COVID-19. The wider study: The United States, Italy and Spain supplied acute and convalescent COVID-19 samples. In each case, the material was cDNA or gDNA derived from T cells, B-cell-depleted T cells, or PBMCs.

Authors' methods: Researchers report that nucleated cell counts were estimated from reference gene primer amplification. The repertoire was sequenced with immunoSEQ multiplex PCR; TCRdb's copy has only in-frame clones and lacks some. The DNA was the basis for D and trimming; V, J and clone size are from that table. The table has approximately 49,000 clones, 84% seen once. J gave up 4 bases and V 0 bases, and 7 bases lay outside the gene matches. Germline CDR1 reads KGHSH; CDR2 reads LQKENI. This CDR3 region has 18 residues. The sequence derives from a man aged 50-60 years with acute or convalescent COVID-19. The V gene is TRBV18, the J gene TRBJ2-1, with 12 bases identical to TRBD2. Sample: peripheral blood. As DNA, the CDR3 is TGTGCCAGCTCACCACCTTCCCCTAGCGGGAGGGGTTACAATGAGCAGTTCTTC. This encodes CASSPPSPSGRGYNEQFF.